Listed below are T cell receptor beta chains from one sample, sequenced in a study of T cells in Graves' hyperthyroidism and ophthalmopathy. Each CDR3 protein is one row after TCRdb ran MiXCR on the multiplex PCR reads. This table holds 540,000 or so distinct CDR3 sequences, about 43% found once. The sample taken for sequencing was peripheral blood or thyroid tissue (not recorded which). The receptors originated from an adult woman with Graves' disease, either hyperthyroidism or ophthalmopathy (not recorded which). The CDR3 runs from the conserved cysteine through the conserved F or W. D genes are given only for firm matches. Some rows have no size entry. The others give once, few or many, or a class for an expanded clone.

clone size	D gene	V gene	J gene	CDR3 protein	CDR3 DNA
NA	TRBD1	TRBV14	TRBJ2-7	CASSQERGTGTGNYEQYF	TGTGCCAGCAGCCAAGAAAGGGGGACCGGGACAGGAAACTACGAGCAGTACTTC
many	TRBD1	TRBV13	TRBJ1-1	CASSSLAGGPGDTEAFF	TGTGCCAGCAGCTCCCTGGCAGGGGGCCCGGGGGACACTGAAGCTTTCTTT
NA	NA	TRBV7-7	TRBJ1-4	CASSFGGSGKKLFF	TGTGCTAGCAGCTTTGGGGGGTCAGGGAAAAAACTGTTTTTT
NA	TRBD2	TRBV20-1	TRBJ2-5	CSARAAGGETQYF	TGCAGTGCTAGAGCGGCGGGAGGAGAGACCCAGTACTTC
NA	NA	TRBV7-3	TRBJ2-7	CASSLGLQYEQYF	TGTGCCAGCAGCTTGGGACTCCAGTACGAGCAGTACTTC
many	NA	TRBV11-2	TRBJ2-5	CASSSARETQYF	TGTGCCAGCAGCTCCGCCCGAGAGACCCAGTACTTC
NA	NA	TRBV2	TRBJ1-1	CASSNRETFIAEAFF	TGTGCCAGCAGTAATAGGGAGACTTTTATCGCTGAAGCTTTCTTT
NA	TRBD1	TRBV10-1	TRBJ1-1	CASSFTGTGAFF	TGCGCCAGCAGTTTTACCGGGACAGGAGCTTTCTTT
many	NA	TRBV7-3	TRBJ2-2	CASSLGAGTANTGELFF	TGTGCCAGCAGCTTAGGGGCGGGTACCGCGAACACCGGGGAGCTGTTTTTT
few	NA	TRBV30	TRBJ1-1	CAWSVWAGVENTEAFF	TGTGCCTGGAGTGTTTGGGCAGGGGTTGAGAACACTGAAGCTTTCTTT
many	TRBD2	TRBV6-5	TRBJ2-2	CASSAQPPRTSNTGELFF	TGTGCCAGCAGTGCTCAACCCCCTCGGACTAGCAACACCGGGGAGCTGTTTTTT
NA	NA	TRBV20-1	TRBJ1-6	CSAPTRGSYNSPLHF	TGCAGTGCCCCGACCCGAGGATCCTATAATTCACCCCTCCACTTT
NA	NA	TRBV5-1	TRBJ2-5	CASSLEVWETQYF	TGCGCCAGCAGCTTGGAGGTTTGGGAGACCCAGTACTTC
NA	TRBD1	TRBV5-1	TRBJ2-5	CASSHRDRAGQETQYF	TGTGCCAGCAGCCACCGGGACAGGGCGGGCCAAGAGACCCAGTACTTC
NA	NA	TRBV2	TRBJ2-3	CASSEQPSTDTQYF	TGTGCCAGCAGTGAACAGCCTAGTACAGATACGCAGTATTTT
few	NA	TRBV14	TRBJ2-5	CASMGSPGTQYF	TGTGCCAGCATGGGCAGCCCAGGGACCCAGTACTTC
NA	TRBD1	TRBV7-2	TRBJ1-1	CASSLGGGQGAGNTEAFF	TGTGCCAGCAGCTTAGGGGGGGGACAGGGAGCCGGGAACACTGAAGCTTTCTTT
NA	NA	TRBV18	TRBJ1-3	CASSPTGRSGNTIYF	TGTGCCAGCTCACCAACAGGACGCTCTGGAAACACCATATATTTT
NA	TRBD1	TRBV7-3	TRBJ2-7	CASSSRTGAGEQYF	TGTGCCAGCAGCTCACGGACAGGGGCCGGCGAGCAGTACTTC
NA	NA	TRBV10-3	TRBJ2-5	CASSELQGTQYF	TGTGCCAGCAGTGAACTACAAGGGACCCAGTACTTC
many	NA	TRBV20-1	TRBJ1-4	CSARWDDEKLFF	TGCAGTGCTAGGTGGGATGATGAAAAACTGTTTTTT
NA	NA	TRBV10-3	TRBJ2-7	CAISEVGDEQYF	TGTGCCATCAGTGAGGTGGGGGACGAGCAGTACTTC
NA	NA	TRBV10-2	TRBJ2-7	CASSQDRTQFGYEQYF	TGCGCCAGCAGCCAAGATCGGACACAGTTCGGCTACGAGCAGTACTTC
NA	NA	TRBV7-8	TRBJ2-7	CASSITDRPEQYF	TGTGCCAGCAGCATAACCGACAGGCCCGAGCAGTACTTC
once	NA	TRBV20-1	TRBJ1-6	CSARESNYNSPLHF	TGCAGTGCTAGAGAATCTAACTATAATTCACCCCTCCACTTT
NA	TRBD1	TRBV4-1	TRBJ1-2	CASSAKSGTAF	TGCGCCAGCAGCGCAAAATCCGGGACAGCCTTC
many	NA	TRBV19	TRBJ2-7	CASSIFGGTGYEQYF	TGTGCCAGTAGTATTTTCGGGGGAACTGGCTACGAGCAGTACTTC
NA	NA	TRBV2	TRBJ2-7	CASSVVGVSYEQYF	TGTGCCAGCAGTGTGGTGGGAGTGAGCTACGAGCAGTACTTC
many	NA	TRBV5-5	TRBJ1-2	CASSLDRDGYTF	TGTGCCAGCAGCTTGGACAGAGATGGCTACACCTTC